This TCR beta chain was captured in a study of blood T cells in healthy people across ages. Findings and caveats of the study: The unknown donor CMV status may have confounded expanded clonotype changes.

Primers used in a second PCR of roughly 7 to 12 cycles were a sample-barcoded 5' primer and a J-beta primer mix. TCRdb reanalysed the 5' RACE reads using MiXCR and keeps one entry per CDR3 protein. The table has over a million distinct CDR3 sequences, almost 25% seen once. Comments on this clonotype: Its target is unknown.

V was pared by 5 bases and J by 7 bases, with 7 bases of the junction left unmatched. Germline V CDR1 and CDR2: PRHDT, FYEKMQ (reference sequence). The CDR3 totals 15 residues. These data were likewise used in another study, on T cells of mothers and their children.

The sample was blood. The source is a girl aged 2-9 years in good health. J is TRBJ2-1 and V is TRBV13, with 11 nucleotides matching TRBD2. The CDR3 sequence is CASSLLAGGQNEQFF. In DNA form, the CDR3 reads TGTGCCAGCAGCCTTTTAGCGGGGGGGCAAAATGAGCAGTTCTTC.